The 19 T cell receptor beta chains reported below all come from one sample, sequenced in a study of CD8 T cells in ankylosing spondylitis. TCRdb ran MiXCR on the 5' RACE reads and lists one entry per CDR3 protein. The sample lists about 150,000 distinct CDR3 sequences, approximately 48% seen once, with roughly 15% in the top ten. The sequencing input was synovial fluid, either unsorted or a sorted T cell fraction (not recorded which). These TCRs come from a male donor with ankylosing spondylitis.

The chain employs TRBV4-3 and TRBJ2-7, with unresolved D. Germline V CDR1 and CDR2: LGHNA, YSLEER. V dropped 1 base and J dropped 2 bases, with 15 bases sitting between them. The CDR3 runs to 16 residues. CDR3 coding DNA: TGCGCCAGCAGCCAAGCCTTCGAGTTAGGGACCTACGAGCAGTACTTC. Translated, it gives CASSQAFELGTYEQYF.

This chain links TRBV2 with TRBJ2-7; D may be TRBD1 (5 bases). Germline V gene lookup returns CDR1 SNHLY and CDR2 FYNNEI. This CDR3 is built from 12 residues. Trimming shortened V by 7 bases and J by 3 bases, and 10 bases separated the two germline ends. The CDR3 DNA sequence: TGTGCCAGCACTAGGGGCTTCTACGAGCAGTACTTC. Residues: CASTRGFYEQYF.

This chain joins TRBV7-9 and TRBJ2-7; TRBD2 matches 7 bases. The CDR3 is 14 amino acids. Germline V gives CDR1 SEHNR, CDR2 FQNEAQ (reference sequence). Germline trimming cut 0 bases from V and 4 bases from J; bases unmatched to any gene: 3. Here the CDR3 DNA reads TGTGCCAGCAGCTTAGCGGGGGGGGAATACGAGCAGTACTTC. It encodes CASSLAGGEYEQYF.

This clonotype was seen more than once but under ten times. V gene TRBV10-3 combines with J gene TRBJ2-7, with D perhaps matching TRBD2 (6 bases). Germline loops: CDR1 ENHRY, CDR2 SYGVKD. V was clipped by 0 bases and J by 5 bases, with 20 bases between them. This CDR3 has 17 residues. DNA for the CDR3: TGTGCCATCAGTGAGTCGCCCTTGGCGGGATATTACCACGAGCAGTACTTC. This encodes CAISESPLAGYYHEQYF.

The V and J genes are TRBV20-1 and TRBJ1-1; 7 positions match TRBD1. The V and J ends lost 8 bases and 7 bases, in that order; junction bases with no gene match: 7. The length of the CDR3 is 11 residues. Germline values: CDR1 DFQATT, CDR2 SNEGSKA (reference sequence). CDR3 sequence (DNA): TGCAGTCGACAACAGGGGCGTGAAGCTTTCTTT. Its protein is CSRQQGREAFF.

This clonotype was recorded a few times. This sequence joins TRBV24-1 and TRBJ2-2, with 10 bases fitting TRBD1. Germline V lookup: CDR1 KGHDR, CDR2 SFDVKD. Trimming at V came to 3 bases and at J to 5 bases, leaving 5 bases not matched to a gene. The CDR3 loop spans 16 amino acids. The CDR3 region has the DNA TGTGCCACCAGTGATCCTGGGACAGGGGAAACCGGGGAGCTGTTTTTT. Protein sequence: CATSDPGTGETGELFF.

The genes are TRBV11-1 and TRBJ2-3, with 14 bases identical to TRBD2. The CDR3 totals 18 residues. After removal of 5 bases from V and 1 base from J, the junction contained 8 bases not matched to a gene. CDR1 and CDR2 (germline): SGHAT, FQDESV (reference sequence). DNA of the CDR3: TGTGCCAGCAGCACCGGGACTAGCGGGGGTCCGGGCACAGATACGCAGTATTTT. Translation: CASSTGTSGGPGTDTQYF.

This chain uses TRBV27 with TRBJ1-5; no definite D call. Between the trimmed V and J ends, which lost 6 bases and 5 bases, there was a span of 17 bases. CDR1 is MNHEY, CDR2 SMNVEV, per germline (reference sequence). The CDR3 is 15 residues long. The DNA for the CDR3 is TGTGCCAGCAGCCCCTCGGCGGGGAACGATCAGCCCCAGCATTTT. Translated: CASSPSAGNDQPQHF.

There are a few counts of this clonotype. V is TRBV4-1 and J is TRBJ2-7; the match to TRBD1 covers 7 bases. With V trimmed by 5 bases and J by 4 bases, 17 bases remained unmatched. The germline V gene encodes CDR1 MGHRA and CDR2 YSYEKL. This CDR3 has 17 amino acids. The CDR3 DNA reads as TGCGCCAGCAGCACACACCCAACAGGGGAGATCGGGTACGAGCAGTACTTC. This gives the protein CASSTHPTGEIGYEQYF.

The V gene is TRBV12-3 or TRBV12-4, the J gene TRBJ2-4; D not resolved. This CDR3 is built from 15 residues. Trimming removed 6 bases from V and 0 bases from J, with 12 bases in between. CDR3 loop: CASSPDSVAKNIQYF. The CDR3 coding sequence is TGTGCCAGCAGCCCCGACTCTGTAGCCAAAAACATTCAGTACTTC.

The CDR3: CASSLTTGTYGYTF. CDR3 nucleotide sequence: TGCGCCAGCAGCTTGACAACAGGCACCTATGGCTACACCTTC. V usage is TRBV5-1 and J usage is TRBJ1-2; tentative D call: TRBD1 (5 bases). The CDR3 has 14 amino acids. Germline V lookup: CDR1 SGHRS, CDR2 YFSETQ. V dropped 1 base and J dropped 4 bases, with 11 bases sitting between them.

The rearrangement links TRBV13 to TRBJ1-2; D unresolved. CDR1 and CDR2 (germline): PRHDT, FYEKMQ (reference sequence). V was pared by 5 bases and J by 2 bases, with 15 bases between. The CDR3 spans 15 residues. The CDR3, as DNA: TGTGCCAGCAGCCCACGGGTTGCGGGAAACTATGGCTACACCTTC. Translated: CASSPRVAGNYGYTF.

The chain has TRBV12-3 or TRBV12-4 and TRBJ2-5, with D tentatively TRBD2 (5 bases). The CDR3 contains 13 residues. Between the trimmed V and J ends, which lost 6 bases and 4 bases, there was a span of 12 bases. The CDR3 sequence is CASSRRLRETQYF. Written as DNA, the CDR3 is TGTGCCAGCAGCCGACGACTAAGAGAGACCCAGTACTTC.

CDR3 amino acids: CASSDFSGGEQYF. The DNA of the CDR3 is TGTGCCAGCAGTGACTTTTCGGGGGGCGAGCAGTACTTC. V usage is TRBV5-6 and J usage is TRBJ2-7; 7 bases line up with TRBD2. The V gene end was trimmed by 5 bases and the J gene end by 6 bases; junction bases not matched to a gene: 8. The CDR3 loop spans 13 amino acids. In germline, CDR1 is SGHDT, CDR2 YYEEEE.

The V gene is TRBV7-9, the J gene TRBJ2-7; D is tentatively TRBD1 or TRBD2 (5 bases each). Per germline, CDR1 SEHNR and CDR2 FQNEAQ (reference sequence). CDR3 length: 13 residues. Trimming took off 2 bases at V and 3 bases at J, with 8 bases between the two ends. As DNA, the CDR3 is TGTGCCAGCAGCTTAATGAGGGGCTACGAGCAGTACTTC. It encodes CASSLMRGYEQYF.

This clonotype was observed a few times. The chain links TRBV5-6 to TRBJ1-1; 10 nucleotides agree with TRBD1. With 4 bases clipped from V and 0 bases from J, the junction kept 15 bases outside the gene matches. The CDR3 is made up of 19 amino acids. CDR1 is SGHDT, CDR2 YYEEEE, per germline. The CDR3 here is CASSPNQLDRGIMNTEAFF. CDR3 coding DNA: TGTGCCAGCAGCCCGAATCAACTGGACAGGGGGATTATGAACACTGAAGCTTTCTTT.

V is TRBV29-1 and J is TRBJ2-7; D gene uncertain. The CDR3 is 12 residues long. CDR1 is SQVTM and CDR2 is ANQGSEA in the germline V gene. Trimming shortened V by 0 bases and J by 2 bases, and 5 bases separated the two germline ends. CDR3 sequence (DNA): TGCAGCGTTGAAGACAATCCCTACGAGCAGTACTTC. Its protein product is CSVEDNPYEQYF.

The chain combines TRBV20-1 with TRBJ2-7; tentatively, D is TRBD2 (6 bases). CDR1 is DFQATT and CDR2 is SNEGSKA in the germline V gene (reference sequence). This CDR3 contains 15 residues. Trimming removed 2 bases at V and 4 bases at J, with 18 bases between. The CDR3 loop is CSARPLTGGMYEQYF. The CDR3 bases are TGCAGTGCTAGACCCCTGACTGGGGGGATGTACGAGCAGTACTTC.

As DNA, the CDR3 is TGTGCCAGCAGTGTTCAAGGGGGCGCCACAGATACGCAGTATTTT. It encodes CASSVQGGATDTQYF. This chain connects TRBV6-4 to TRBJ2-3; 7 nucleotides align to TRBD1. This CDR3 comprises 15 residues. Trimming took 4 bases from V and 2 from J; bases not matched to a gene: 6. The germline V gene has CDR1 MRHNA and CDR2 SNTAGT.